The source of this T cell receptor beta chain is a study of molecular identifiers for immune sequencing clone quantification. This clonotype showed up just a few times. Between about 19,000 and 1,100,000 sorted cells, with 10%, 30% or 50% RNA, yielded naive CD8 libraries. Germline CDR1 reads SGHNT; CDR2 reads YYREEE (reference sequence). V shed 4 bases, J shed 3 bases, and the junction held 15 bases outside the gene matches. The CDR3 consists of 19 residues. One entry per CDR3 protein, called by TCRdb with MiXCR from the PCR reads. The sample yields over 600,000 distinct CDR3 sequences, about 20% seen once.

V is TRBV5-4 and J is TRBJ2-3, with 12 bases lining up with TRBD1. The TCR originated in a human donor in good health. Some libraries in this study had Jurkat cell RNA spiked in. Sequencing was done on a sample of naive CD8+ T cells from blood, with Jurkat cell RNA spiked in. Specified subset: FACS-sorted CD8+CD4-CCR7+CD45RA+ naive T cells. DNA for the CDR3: TGTGCCAGCAGCAGACCGGGACAGGGGGCGTCGGTTGGAACAGATACGCAGTATTTT. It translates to CASSRPGQGASVGTDTQYF.